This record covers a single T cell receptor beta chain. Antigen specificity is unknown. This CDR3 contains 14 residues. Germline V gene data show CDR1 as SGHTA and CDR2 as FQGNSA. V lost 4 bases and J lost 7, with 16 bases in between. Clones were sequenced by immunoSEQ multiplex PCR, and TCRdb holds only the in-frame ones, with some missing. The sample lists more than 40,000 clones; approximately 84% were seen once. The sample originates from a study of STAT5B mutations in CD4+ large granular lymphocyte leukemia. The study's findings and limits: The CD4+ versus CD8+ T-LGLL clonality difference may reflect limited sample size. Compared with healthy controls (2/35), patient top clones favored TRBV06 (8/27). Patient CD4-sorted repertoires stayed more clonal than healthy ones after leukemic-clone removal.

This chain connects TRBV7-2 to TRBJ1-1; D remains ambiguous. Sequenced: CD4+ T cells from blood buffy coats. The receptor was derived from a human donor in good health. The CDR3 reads CASSSPTGPIEAFF. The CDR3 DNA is TGTGCCAGCAGCTCCCCGACCGGGCCCATTGAAGCTTTCTTT.